This T cell receptor (beta chain) comes out of a study of T cell repertoires and HLA-DP antigens. V gave up 3 bases and J gave up 15 bases, with 15 bases separating them. Germline V gene sequence: CDR1 LGHNA, CDR2 YSLEER. The CDR3 sequence is 12 residues long. As to this clone: As yet, its antigen is unknown.

Repertoires were generated with immunoSEQ multiplex PCR, while TCRdb's copy carries only in-frame clones and drops some. The sample has around 90,000 clones, approximately 86% seen once. The specimen sequenced was CD4+ T cells from PBMCs. The source is a man between 45 and 60 years old in good health and CMV-seronegative. The rearrangement uses TRBV4-3 and TRBJ2-4; D is possibly TRBD1 or TRBD2 (5 bases each). In nucleotides, the CDR3 is TGCGCCAGCAGCCAGGGAGAAGGGGCATTGTACTTC. This encodes CASSQGEGALYF.